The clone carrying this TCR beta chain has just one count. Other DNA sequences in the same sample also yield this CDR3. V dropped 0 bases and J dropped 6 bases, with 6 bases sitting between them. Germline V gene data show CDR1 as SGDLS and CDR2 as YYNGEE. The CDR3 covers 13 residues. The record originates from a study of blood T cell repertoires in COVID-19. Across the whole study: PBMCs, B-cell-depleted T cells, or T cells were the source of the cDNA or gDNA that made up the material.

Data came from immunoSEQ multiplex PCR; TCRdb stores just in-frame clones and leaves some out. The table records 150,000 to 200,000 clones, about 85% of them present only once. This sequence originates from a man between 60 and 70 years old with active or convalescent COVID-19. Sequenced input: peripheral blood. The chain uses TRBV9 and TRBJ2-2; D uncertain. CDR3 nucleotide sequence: TGTGCCAGCAGCGTAGGTTTAGCCGGGGAGCTGTTTTTT. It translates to CASSVGLAGELFF. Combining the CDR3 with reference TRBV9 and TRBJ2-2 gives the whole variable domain DSGVTQTPKHLITATGQRVTLRCSPRSGDLSVYWYQQSLDQGLQFLIQYYNGEERAKGNILERFSAQQFPDLHSELNLSSLELGDSALYFCASSVGLAGELFFGEGSRLTVL.